This TCR beta chain was sequenced for a study of cytomegalovirus exposure and HLA in healthy donors. General observations from the study: Being productive about 87% or about 30% of the time was typical of most TCR beta V segments in an earlier analysis.

Germline V gene lookup returns CDR1 MNHEY and CDR2 SMNVEV (reference sequence). There are 11 residues in the CDR3. On this clone itself: Its antigen is undetermined.

The PCR employed 60 Vbeta primers together with 13 Jbeta primers. Generated by immunoSEQ multiplex PCR, the TCRdb table keeps only in-frame clones and is missing some. The sample contains 150,000 to 200,000 clones, about 63% of which appear only once. The receptor's source is a woman between 40 and 50 years old in good health and CMV-seropositive. The material sequenced was PBMCs. This sequence joins TRBV27 and TRBJ2-5; D not resolved. The CDR3, as DNA: TGTGCGAGGTGTGGCGGAGAGACCCAGTACTTC. Protein: CARCGGETQYF.